This T cell receptor (beta chain) emerged from a study of low-dose radiotherapy and immunotherapy resistance in tumors. This clonotype came up once. Trimming took 3 bases from V and 0 from J, leaving 18 bases between them. CDR3 length equals 18 residues. Germline-derived CDR1 and CDR2 are SNHLY and FYNNEI. cDNA synthesis used a TRAV/TRBV-specific primer set for both chains. Amplification, which lasted around 20 PCR cycles, used a constant-region primer and V-primer adapter to amplify TCRs. TCRdb redid the calling of the reads with MiXCR, one entry per CDR3 protein. This table has 6,500 to 8,500 distinct CDR3 sequences, approximately 53% appearing once.

This clonotype was sampled from a human donor with advanced metastatic prostate, ovarian, gallbladder or colorectal cancer (not recorded which). This table probably holds off-target reads from a library built for another chain. This chain connects TRBV2 to TRBJ2-4; tentative D call: TRBD1 (6 bases). Here the CDR3 reads CASSDQTETGLAKNIQYF. In nucleotides, the CDR3 is TGTGCCAGCAGTGATCAAACTGAGACAGGTTTAGCCAAAAACATTCAGTACTTC.